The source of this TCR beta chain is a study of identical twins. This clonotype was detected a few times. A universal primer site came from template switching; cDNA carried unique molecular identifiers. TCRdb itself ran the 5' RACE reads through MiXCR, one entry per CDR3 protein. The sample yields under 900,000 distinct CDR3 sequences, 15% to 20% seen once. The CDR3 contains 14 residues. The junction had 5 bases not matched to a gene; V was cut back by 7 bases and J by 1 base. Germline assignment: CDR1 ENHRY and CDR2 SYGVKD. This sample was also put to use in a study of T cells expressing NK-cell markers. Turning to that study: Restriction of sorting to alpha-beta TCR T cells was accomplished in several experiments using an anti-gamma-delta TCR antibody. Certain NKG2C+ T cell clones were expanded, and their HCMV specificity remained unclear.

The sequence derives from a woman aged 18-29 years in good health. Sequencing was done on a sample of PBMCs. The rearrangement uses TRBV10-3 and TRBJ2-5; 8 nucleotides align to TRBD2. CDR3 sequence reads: CAIKGSGGQETQYF. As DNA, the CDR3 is TGTGCCATCAAAGGGAGCGGGGGCCAAGAGACCCAGTACTTC.